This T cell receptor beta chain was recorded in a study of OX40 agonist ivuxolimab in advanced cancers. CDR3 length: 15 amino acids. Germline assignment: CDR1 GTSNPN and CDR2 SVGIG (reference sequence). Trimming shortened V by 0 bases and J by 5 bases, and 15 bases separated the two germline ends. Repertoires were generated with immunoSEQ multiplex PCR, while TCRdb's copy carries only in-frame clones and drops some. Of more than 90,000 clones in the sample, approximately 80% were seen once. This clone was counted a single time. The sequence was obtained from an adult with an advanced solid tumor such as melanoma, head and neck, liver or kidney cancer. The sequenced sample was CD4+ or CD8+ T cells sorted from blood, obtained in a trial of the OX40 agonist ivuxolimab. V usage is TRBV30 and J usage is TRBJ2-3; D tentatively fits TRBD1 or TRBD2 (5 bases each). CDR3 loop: CAWSVMGVWIDTQYF. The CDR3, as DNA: TGTGCCTGGAGTGTCATGGGGGTTTGGATAGATACGCAGTATTTT. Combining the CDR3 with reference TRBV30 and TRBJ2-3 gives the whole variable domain SQTIHQWPATLVQPVGSPLSLECTVEGTSNPNLYWYRQAAGRGLQLLFYSVGIGQISSEVPQNLSASRPQDRQFILSSKKLLLSDSGFYLCAWSVMGVWIDTQYFGPGTRLTVL.